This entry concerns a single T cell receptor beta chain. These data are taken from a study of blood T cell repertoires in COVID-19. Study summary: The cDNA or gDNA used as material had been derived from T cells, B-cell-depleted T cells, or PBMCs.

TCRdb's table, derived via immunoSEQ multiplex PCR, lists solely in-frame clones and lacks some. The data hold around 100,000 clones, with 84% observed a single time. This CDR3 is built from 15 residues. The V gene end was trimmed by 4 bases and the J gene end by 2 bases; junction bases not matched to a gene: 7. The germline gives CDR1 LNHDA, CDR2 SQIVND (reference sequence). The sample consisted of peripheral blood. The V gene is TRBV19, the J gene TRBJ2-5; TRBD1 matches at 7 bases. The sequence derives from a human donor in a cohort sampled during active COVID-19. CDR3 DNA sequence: TGTGCCAGTAGTAGGTCAGGACAGGTTCAAGAGACCCAGTACTTC. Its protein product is CASSRSGQVQETQYF.